Listed here are 21 T cell receptor beta chains from one sample, sequenced in a study of cytomegalovirus exposure and HLA in healthy donors. Repertoires were generated with immunoSEQ multiplex PCR, while TCRdb's copy carries only in-frame clones and drops some. The sample holds 130,000 to 150,000 clones, approximately 86% seen once. Sequenced material: PBMCs. The receptors here all came from a woman aged 18-29 years in good health and CMV-seropositive.

The chain couples TRBV2 to TRBJ2-2; 7 bases map to TRBD1. The germline V gene has CDR1 SNHLY and CDR2 FYNNEI. This CDR3 has 16 amino acids. Trimming removed 6 bases from V and 7 bases from J; junction bases left unmatched: 14. The CDR3 DNA follows: TGTGCCAGCAGCCACAGGGGAAAAACAAGGAACGGGGAGCTGTTTTTT. Its translation: CASSHRGKTRNGELFF.

The rearrangement uses TRBV12-1 and TRBJ1-3; the table calls TRBD1, which could not be checked here. TRBV12-1 is a pseudogene locus. The CDR3 extends over 18 amino acids. CDR3 coding DNA: TGTGCCAGCAGCGCTTCCCTCGGACAGGGAAGTACTGGAAACACCATATATTTT. Translating it yields CASSASLGQGSTGNTIYF.

The chain combines TRBV19 with TRBJ2-5; no clear D gene. This CDR3 contains 13 residues. Per the germline V gene, CDR1 is LNHDA and CDR2 is SQIVND (reference sequence). Trimming removed 3 bases from V and 5 bases from J, with 10 bases in between. In nucleotides, the CDR3 is TGTGCCAGTAGTATTCGGGTGACGGAGACCCAGTACTTC. Amino acid sequence: CASSIRVTETQYF.

The V and J genes are TRBV5-4 and TRBJ2-7, with 8 bases fitting TRBD1. CDR3 length: 14 residues. V trimming: 0 bases; J trimming: 3 bases; junction bases outside the gene matches: 2. Germline V gene sequence: CDR1 SGHNT, CDR2 YYREEE (reference sequence). CDR3: CASSLGQGNYEQYF. The CDR3 bases are TGTGCCAGCAGCTTGGGACAGGGGAACTACGAGCAGTACTTC.

DNA for the CDR3: TGTGCCAGTGCGGGGCGGAGCACAGATACGCAGTATTTT. Protein: CASAGRSTDTQYF. This rearrangement joins TRBV19 to TRBJ2-3, with D possibly being TRBD2 (6 bases). Deletions cut 8 bases from V and 0 bases from J, with 9 bases between. The CDR3 consists of 13 residues. Germline loops: CDR1 LNHDA, CDR2 SQIVND (reference sequence).

This clone was recorded only once. The junction shows a germline mismatch at one end, possibly a read error. The chain couples TRBV18 to TRBJ2-7, with 9 bases identical to TRBD1. The CDR3 runs to 12 residues. The germline gives CDR1 KGHSH, CDR2 LQKENI. The CDR3 reads CASSPPGQGVTF. CDR3 sequence (DNA): TGTGCCAGCTCACCGCCGGGACAGGGAGTAACGTTC. Variable domain in full (rest from reference TRBV18 and TRBJ2-7): NAGVMQNPRHLVRRRGQEARLRCSPMKGHSHVYWYRQLPEEGLKFMVYLQKENIIDESGMPKERFSAEFPKEGPSILRIQQVVRGDSAAYFCASSPPGQGVTFGPGTRLTVT.

The sample holds one count of this clone. This chain connects TRBV14 to TRBJ2-5, with a tentative D call TRBD1 (6 bases). Germline V gives CDR1 SGHDN, CDR2 FVKESK. V shed 1 base and J shed 0 bases, with 15 bases lying between them. The CDR3 is made up of 17 amino acids. The CDR3 region is CASSQVRDTMYQETQYF. CDR3 DNA sequence: TGTGCCAGCAGCCAAGTCCGGGACACGATGTACCAAGAGACCCAGTACTTC.

This chain connects TRBV27 to TRBJ1-5; D not certain. Germline lookup yields CDR1 MNHEY and CDR2 SMNVEV (reference sequence). The germline V and J ends were trimmed by 5 bases and 3 bases, with 14 bases remaining between them. This CDR3 is built from 15 residues. CDR3 sequence reads: CASSPPPRPNQPQHF. The CDR3 nucleotides read TGTGCCAGCAGTCCTCCCCCCCGTCCCAATCAGCCCCAGCATTTT.

The chain joins TRBV5-6 to TRBJ2-7; D is undetermined. The CDR3 totals 13 residues. Germline V gene sequence: CDR1 SGHDT, CDR2 YYEEEE. V gave up 0 bases and J gave up 4 bases, with 8 bases separating them. DNA for the CDR3: TGTGCCAGCAGCTTGGCGTCGGGTTACGAGCAGTACTTC. This encodes CASSLASGYEQYF.

This chain connects TRBV7-3 to TRBJ1-1; TRBD1 agrees at 9 bases. This CDR3 comprises 15 residues. V gave up 5 bases and J gave up 4 bases; unmatched junction bases: 8. Looked up from germline, CDR1 is SGHTA and CDR2 is FQGTGA. The CDR3 region has the DNA TGTGCCAGCAGCGCAGCGGACAGGGGTGTCACTGAAGCTTTCTTT. This gives the protein CASSAADRGVTEAFF. Variable domain in full (rest from reference TRBV7-3 and TRBJ1-1): GAGVSQTPSNKVTEKGKYVELRCDPISGHTALYWYRQSLGQGPEFLIYFQGTGAADDSGLPNDRFFAVRPEGSVSTLKIQRTERGDSAVYLCASSAADRGVTEAFFGQGTRLTVV.

The chain has TRBV15 and TRBJ1-2, with 10 bases identical to TRBD1. Trimming took 3 bases from V and 7 from J; bases not matched to a gene: 8. In germline, CDR1 is LNHNV, CDR2 YYDKDF (reference sequence). The CDR3 has 15 amino acids. The CDR3 sequence is CATSRGGQGTTGYTF. The DNA of the CDR3 is TGTGCCACCAGCAGGGGGGGACAGGGGACCACTGGCTACACCTTC.

Notes on this clone: The sample has other DNA sequences that encode this CDR3 too. CDR3 region: CSASRSYEQYF. Written as DNA, the CDR3 is TGCAGTGCTAGCAGATCCTACGAGCAGTACTTC. This rearrangement joins TRBV20-1 to TRBJ2-7, with D uncertain. With 3 bases removed from V and 1 base from J, the gap between germline ends came to 4 bases. CDR1 and CDR2 from the germline V gene are DFQATT and SNEGSKA (reference sequence). The CDR3 loop spans 11 amino acids.

This chain uses TRBV11-1 with TRBJ2-2; TRBD2 is a possible D gene (6 bases). V lost 2 bases and J lost 7, with 8 bases in between. The germline CDR1 and CDR2 sequences are SGHAT and FQDESV (reference sequence). There are 13 residues in the CDR3. The CDR3 DNA follows: TGTGCCAGCAGCTTACGGGAGCACGGGGAGCTGTTTTTT. This gives the protein CASSLREHGELFF.

V usage is TRBV7-8 and J usage is TRBJ2-5; a weak D match, TRBD2 (6 bases). CDR3 length: 15 amino acids. Trimming shortened V by 5 bases and J by 5 bases, and 18 bases separated the two germline ends. Germline CDR1 is SGHVS and CDR2 is FQNEAQ. CDR3 nucleotide sequence: TGTGCCAGCAGCCTGTCCCGGGGGAGGCGGGAGACCCAGTACTTC. Translating it yields CASSLSRGRRETQYF.

The chain recombines TRBV23-1 with TRBJ1-1; TRBD1 matches at 8 bases. TRBV23-1 is given ORF status, its function remaining uncertain. After removal of 8 bases from V and 0 bases from J, the junction contained 14 bases not matched to a gene. The CDR3 extends over 17 amino acids. CDR3 sequence: CASGRTGFEYLNTEAFF. The CDR3 coding sequence is TGCGCCAGCGGGCGGACAGGGTTTGAGTATTTGAACACTGAAGCTTTCTTT.

The chain has TRBV5-4 and TRBJ1-2, with a tentative D call TRBD1 (5 bases). This CDR3 is 14 amino acids long. V was clipped by 0 bases and J by 8 bases, with 14 bases between them. Germline V CDR1 and CDR2: SGHNT, YYREEE (reference sequence). The CDR3 loop is CASSLANGREGYTF. In DNA form, the CDR3 reads TGTGCCAGCAGCTTGGCCAATGGCAGGGAAGGCTACACCTTC.

This clone was detected a few times. In nucleotides, the CDR3 is TGTGCCAGCACCAGACGTGACAGGACCCTCTCCTACGAGCAGTACTTC. It translates to CASTRRDRTLSYEQYF. The chain links TRBV28 to TRBJ2-7; TRBD1 might be the D (6 bases). The CDR3 consists of 16 residues. In germline, CDR1 is MDHEN, CDR2 SYDVKM. V was clipped by 7 bases and J by 0 bases, with 19 bases between them.

V and J are TRBV5-6 and TRBJ2-3; 7 nucleotides match TRBD1. V was clipped by 0 bases and J by 4 bases; unmatched bases: 8. The CDR3 is 16 amino acids. Per the germline V gene, CDR1 is SGHDT and CDR2 is YYEEEE. The CDR3 here is CASSLGQGSRPDTQYF. As DNA, the CDR3 is TGTGCCAGCAGCTTGGGACAGGGAAGTCGTCCAGATACGCAGTATTTT.

The gene calls are TRBV6-1 and TRBJ2-2; TRBD1 might be the D (5 bases). This CDR3 is 15 amino acids long. V was cut by 4 bases and J by 4 bases, with 13 bases left in between. Per the germline V gene, CDR1 is MNHNS and CDR2 is SASEGT. The CDR3 reads CASSVEGVGTGELFF. CDR3 DNA: TGTGCCAGCAGTGTGGAAGGGGTGGGCACCGGGGAGCTGTTTTTT.

This chain uses TRBV28 with TRBJ2-7; 7 positions match TRBD1. Looked up from germline, CDR1 is MDHEN and CDR2 is SYDVKM. The CDR3 sequence is 14 residues long. The V and J ends lost 4 bases and 1 base, in that order; junction bases with no gene match: 4. CDR3 loop: CASSSGQASYEQYF. In DNA form, the CDR3 reads TGTGCCAGCAGTTCCGGACAGGCGTCCTACGAGCAGTACTTC.

For the CDR3, the DNA is TGTGCCAGCAGGAGGGGGATGTGGTACGAGCAGTACTTC. This encodes CASRRGMWYEQYF. The chain recombines TRBV28 with TRBJ2-7; tentative D call: TRBD1 (6 bases). This CDR3 comprises 13 residues. Trimming took off 6 bases at V and 4 bases at J, with 13 bases between the two ends. Germline assignment: CDR1 MDHEN and CDR2 SYDVKM.